This T cell receptor beta chain was captured in a study of cytomegalovirus exposure and HLA in healthy donors (dated by TCRdb to the late 2010s). Study-level background: In an earlier analysis of 450 to 750 of the donors, under 300 Gb of sequence data and approximately 100 million unique TCR beta sequences from about 190 million T cells were reported. An early release that covered about 640 HLA-typed donors contained approximately 320 gigabases of sequencing data and 70 million to 100 million unique TCR sequences. Of the roughly 390 genotyped donors, around 81% fell in the genetic ancestry cluster associated with self-reported Caucasian donors. The study aimed to test whether cataloging public T cell receptors could reveal signatures of past pathogen exposure. The study profiled the T cell repertoires of approximately 700 subjects by immunosequencing and related them to cytomegalovirus serostatus. In addition to the first cohort of 650 to 750 subjects, a separate validation cohort of about 120 different subjects was used. High-throughput TCR immunosequencing, statistical association of individual TCRs with disease status, and machine learning were combined to predict cytomegalovirus infection status. A later analysis re-examined previously published TCR beta repertoires from just over 650 donors and added high-resolution HLA genotyping to investigate patterns of TCR occurrence. In the later analysis, no new phenotypic data were used to find candidate immune exposures; instead, reliance was placed on TCR beta sequences and their occurrence across donors. An earlier analysis of several hundred of the donors used high-throughput TCR beta sequencing to judge whether each TCR beta V gene segment behaved as functional or pseudogenic. Donor age, sex, ethnicity and CMV serostatus were compiled together with the repertoire data. A later genetic analysis used genome-wide SNP genotypes for about 65% of the roughly 670 donors, treating that subset as a discovery cohort. Every repertoire in the discovery cohort had been generated on one and the same sequencing platform. HLA typing included class I and class II loci at four-digit resolution. The number of typed donors differed by locus: roughly 629-640 for A, B, C, DRB1 and DQB1; 500 to 550 for DQA1; around 610 for DPA1; and some 470 for DPB1. A handful of DR-DQ haplotypes were handled as single units for association and clustering because linkage in the cohort was strong. On average, over 200,000 unique TCR beta nucleotide sequences were sequenced per donor among 398 genotyped donors of the cohort, with 15% to 20% of those sequences being non-productive. Summary of the overall study and its limitations: In a later genetic analysis, fewer N-insertions in productive TCRs were reported among donors in an Asian-associated ancestry cluster than the approximately 670-donor mean. CMV serostatus was the only immune exposure information available for the cohort. A cluster of highly shared sequence variants was judged likely to be a technical artifact of the sequencing pipeline. The study gave a list of about 170 TCR beta chains associated with cytomegalovirus. Sequencing depth was assumed to be roughly uniform across donors in the presence/absence analyses, though that assumption may not hold. A later analysis associated about 16,000 TCR beta sequences with specific HLA alleles at a false discovery rate of 0.05. Three of the identified cytomegalovirus-associated TCR beta chains were confirmed in vitro to be specific for cytomegalovirus antigens. The authors suggested that the approach could potentially be extended to other disease states and immunological phenotypes. In a later analysis, TCR association rates were found to vary across HLA loci, with the most associated TCRs seen for DRB1 alleles and the fewest for HLA-C alleles. Linkage disequilibrium might explain the correlated functional status among segregating V segments, but an unknown experimental factor could not be excluded. A later analysis found that HLA-associated TCR beta chains were more clonally expanded and had lower generation probabilities than equally common non-associated chains. In a later analysis, several top co-occurrence clusters were reported to appear linked to parvovirus B19, influenza, CMV and Epstein-Barr virus. Most TCR sequences were observed very rarely across donors, whereas some public TCRs were present in many individuals. A further reported finding was that TCR beta sequences accurately predicted the HLA-A and HLA-B alleles for most subjects in the first cohort. Because counts were too low, more than 15 rarely observed V segments, including chromosome 9 orphons, were excluded from the earlier analysis of 587 of the donors. When HLA alleles, especially DR and DQ, strongly co-occurred, attributing TCR associations to individual alleles was difficult. According to a later analysis, most CMV-associated TCR beta chains appeared to be HLA-restricted, and the HLA associations seemed to be driven largely by CMV exposure. Only TCR beta chains were sequenced in this cohort, and the absence of alpha or paired-chain data limited detectable features. V-gene and J-gene trimming of TCR beta chains was associated with a missense DCLRE1C variant in a later genetic analysis, and the association was replicated in an independent cohort. Cytomegalovirus status was reported to be diagnosed by the classifier with high specificity and sensitivity in both the original and validation cohorts. Because HLA typing was missing for some donors at each locus, association tests included only the typed subset. In an earlier analysis of some 540 of the donors, most TCR beta V segments appeared in productive rearrangements about 87% or about 30% of the time, broadly matching IMGT annotations.

Of note for this clone: Its antigen is unknown. Base-call qualities are not available, and no considerably larger clone is one nucleotide away.

The cohort comprised several hundred healthy bone marrow donors. Cohort members were all nominally healthy when sampled, although unrecorded immune exposures were likely present. The donor was CMV seropositive and was included in the group of 300 or so seropositive cohort members. A peripheral blood sample was collected from each donor, and TCR beta sequencing was performed on peripheral blood mononuclear cells. The Qiagen DNeasy Blood Extraction Kit was used to extract genomic DNA from the blood cell samples. To prepare the library, the immunoSEQ multiplex PCR assay was applied. For the multiplex PCR, a mixture combining 60 forward primers for TCR Vbeta segments and 13 reverse primers for TCR Jbeta segments was used. Amplification of the CDR3 region of rearranged TCR beta genes was performed with a multiplex PCR assay on genomic DNA. The amplified TCR beta libraries were sequenced on the Illumina HiSeq System as 87-base-pair reads. The source study handled its data this way. Across the roughly 670 repertoires, a later analysis counted approximately 83 million unique TCR beta chains, around 11 million of which were shared by at least two donors. Raw reads were error-corrected and collapsed into unique sequences by a nearest-neighbor algorithm in which closely related sequences were merged to remove PCR and sequencing errors. To assign V, D and J gene segments, CDR3 sequences were aligned to IMGT reference sequences. Each retained sequence needed at least a six-nucleotide match to both a V gene segment and a J gene segment. A rearrangement was called productive if the CDR3 had no stop codons and remained in frame with V and J, and every other rearrangement was called non-productive. CDR3 was defined according to IMGT convention as the region running from the second conserved V-encoded cysteine to the conserved J-encoded phenylalanine. The earlier analysis of some 550 of the donors excluded any sequence lacking an unambiguous match to a single V gene segment. An earlier analysis of 450 to 650 of the donors called V segments functional above 56.7% productive rearrangements and segregating when the between-donor standard deviation exceeded 5%. To diagnose cytomegalovirus status from the catalog of TCR beta chain sequences, a statistical classification framework was built. In a later analysis, V and J genes were assigned by comparing TCR nucleotide sequences against IMGT/GENE-DB human TR gene sequences. The TCRdist pipeline was used in a later analysis to assign CDR3 sequences and most-parsimonious VDJ recombination scenarios. In a later analysis, each TCR beta chain was defined by its CDR3 amino acid sequence together with its V-gene family, and reads lacking a unique V-gene family were excluded. A later analysis removed 550 to 700 highly shared, low-generation-probability nucleotide sequences to deal with suspected cross-contamination and a sequencing artifact. In a later analysis, a clonal expansion index for each public chain was calculated from normalized within-repertoire ranks of inferred template counts. In a later analysis, generation probabilities were computed with a VDJ recombination model fitted to out-of-frame rearrangements, and the resulting probabilities were checked against IGoR. In a later analysis, hypergeometric tests were used to score TCR-TCR, TCR-HLA and TCR-CMV co-occurrence, with a repertoire-size bias correction applied to TCR pairs. In a later analysis, false discovery rates were estimated by permuting HLA or CMV assignments 20 times. In a later analysis, co-occurring TCRs were grouped with DBSCAN, and TCRdist sequence similarity was added when clustering was performed within HLA-allele-positive subsets. Repertoires with fewer than 30,000 or more than 120,000 public chains, plus five repertoires with anomalous nucleotide sharing, were excluded from co-occurrence clustering. As stored in TCRdb, this immuneACCESS dataset retains in-frame rearrangements with V and J assigned. A fraction of the clones does not appear; measured against another copy, unresolved V genes explain less than half of the discrepancy, and the remainder lacks a known reason. For V, J and clone size, that table is used; D and trimming come from the DNA. This sample lists about 300,000 clones; about nine tenths were detected once. Around 4.2% of the sample rests with the top ten.

The origin of this receptor is a man between 35 and 55 years old in good health and CMV-seropositive. Sequencing was carried out using PBMCs.

The nucleotides are TGTGCCAGCAGTGAGGTGACAGGGGTCGGACAGCCCCAGCATTTT. Its protein is CASSEVTGVGQPQHF. The sequence is built from TRBV6-1 and TRBJ1-5, and TRBD1 matches 8 of the central bases. The CDR1 and CDR2 encoded by the germline V gene are MNHNS and SASEGT. V is trimmed back by 3 bases and J by 7 bases, and the junction contains 8 bases that no gene match accounts for. The CDR3, from cysteine to phenylalanine, totals 15 residues. Only the CDR3 part of the read is kept: 45 bases, read in frame from the first base.